These 23 T cell receptor beta chains share one sample of origin, sequenced in a study of cytomegalovirus exposure and HLA in healthy donors (dated by TCRdb to about 2017). Receptor libraries were prepared by the immunoSEQ multiplex PCR assay. For the multiplex PCR, a mixture combining 60 forward primers for TCR Vbeta segments and 13 reverse primers for TCR Jbeta segments was used. As stored in TCRdb, this immuneACCESS dataset retains in-frame rearrangements with V and J assigned. A fraction of the clones does not appear; measured against another copy, unresolved V genes explain less than half of the discrepancy, and the remainder lacks a known reason. In this sample the table shows roughly 140,000 clones, 60% to 70% of which occur a single time. The ten top clones hold roughly 7% of the sample. The sample was PBMCs. The receptor set was obtained from a woman aged 60 to 75 in good health and CMV-seropositive.

The genes are TRBV7-9 and TRBJ2-2, with 9 bases that match TRBD2. V dropped 5 bases and J dropped 5; count of bases not matched to a gene: 6. This CDR3 spans 15 amino acids. Germline CDR1 is SEHNR and CDR2 is FQNEAQ (reference sequence). The CDR3 bases are TGTGCCAGCAGCCCGACTAGCGGAGATACCGGGGAGCTGTTTTTT. Amino acids: CASSPTSGDTGELFF.

This chain joins TRBV18 and TRBJ2-1, with 7 positions matching TRBD2. The trim removed 2 bases at V and 2 bases at J, leaving 15 bases unmatched. The CDR3 consists of 19 residues. The germline gives CDR1 KGHSH, CDR2 LQKENI. CDR3 region: CASSPNPFDRGSTYNEQFF. CDR3 DNA sequence: TGTGCCAGCTCACCAAACCCGTTTGACCGCGGGAGTACCTACAATGAGCAGTTCTTC.

The gene calls are TRBV6-1 and TRBJ2-4; 7 positions agree with TRBD2. The CDR3 runs to 17 residues. Trimming at V came to 4 bases and at J to 6 bases, leaving 15 bases not matched to a gene. Germline-derived CDR1 and CDR2 are MNHNS and SASEGT. CDR3 loop: CASSVQRDPGRGNIQYF. The CDR3 DNA reads as TGTGCCAGCAGTGTTCAGCGGGACCCTGGTAGGGGAAACATTCAGTACTTC.

This chain links TRBV19 with TRBJ2-5; 10 positions agree with TRBD2. From germline, CDR1 is LNHDA and CDR2 SQIVND (reference sequence). The CDR3 has 15 amino acids. The V segment lost 5 bases and the J segment 3 bases; nucleotides outside the gene matches: 6. As DNA, the CDR3 is TGTGCCAGTAGTCCCCGTGGACTAGCGGAAGAGACCCAGTACTTC. Translation gives CASSPRGLAEETQYF.

On this clone itself: The same CDR3 can be traced to other DNA sequences in this sample. The chain joins TRBV7-2 to TRBJ2-3; no clear D gene. The CDR3 totals 13 residues. Trimming removed 5 bases at V and 3 bases at J, with 9 bases between. Germline CDR1 SGHTA, CDR2 FQGNSA. The CDR3 loop reads CASSPAITDTQYF. In nucleotides, the CDR3 is TGTGCCAGCAGCCCAGCGATAACAGATACGCAGTATTTT.

In its sample, this clone was seen a few times. Within the sample, other DNA sequences also encode this same CDR3. This chain joins TRBV9 and TRBJ2-7; 12 bases agree with TRBD1. CDR3 length: 12 amino acids. From germline, CDR1 is SGDLS and CDR2 YYNGEE. The junction had 5 bases not matched to a gene; V was cut back by 4 bases and J by 12 bases. Written as DNA, the CDR3 is TGTGCCAGCAGCTCGGGACAGGGGGCTGTGTACTTC. Protein product: CASSSGQGAVYF. The full variable domain, rest sourced from reference TRBV9 and TRBJ2-7, is DSGVTQTPKHLITATGQRVTLRCSPRSGDLSVYWYQQSLDQGLQFLIQYYNGEERAKGNILERFSAQQFPDLHSELNLSSLELGDSALYFCASSSGQGAVYFGPGTRLTVT.

As to this clone: Distinct nucleotide sequences in the sample also encode this CDR3. V and J are TRBV23-1 and TRBJ1-5; the match to TRBD1 covers 8 bases. TRBV23-1 is assigned to the ORF class and has an uncertain function. Trimming removed 7 bases from V and 10 bases from J; junction bases left unmatched: 12. The CDR3 spans 14 residues. CDR3 DNA: TGCGCCAGCACCTCCGGACAGGGTGGCCAACCCCAGCATTTT. Translation: CASTSGQGGQPQHF.

The V and J genes are TRBV10-2 and TRBJ2-2; possible D gene TRBD1, 7 bases. The CDR3 runs to 15 residues. Germline V gene lookup returns CDR1 WSHSY and CDR2 SAAADI. With 7 bases removed from V and 5 bases from J, the gap between germline ends came to 17 bases. In DNA form, the CDR3 reads TGCGCCAGCACCCTCAGGGGGACTTTAACCGGGGAGCTGTTTTTT. Its protein product is CASTLRGTLTGELFF.

This clone was seen a few times. The chain employs TRBV9 and TRBJ2-1; D is undetermined. Deletions cut 1 base from V and 0 bases from J, with 17 bases between. This CDR3 is 18 amino acids long. Germline V gene data show CDR1 as SGDLS and CDR2 as YYNGEE. The CDR3 spells CASSVMRGATASYNEQFF. CDR3 bases: TGTGCCAGCAGCGTAATGCGTGGAGCGACCGCCTCCTACAATGAGCAGTTCTTC.

The sample holds a few counts of this clone. Compared with germline, one end of the junction differs, possibly owing to a read error. The rearrangement joins TRBV11-2 to TRBJ1-1; D unresolved. From germline, CDR1 is SGHAT and CDR2 FQNNGV. The length of the CDR3 is 15 residues. The CDR3 coding sequence is TGTGCCAGCAGCTTATTTGGCAGACTCACCACTGAAGATTTCTTT. This encodes CASSLFGRLTTEDFF.

The J gene is TRBJ2-1, the V gene TRBV28; TRBD1 is a possible D gene (5 bases). CDR3 length equals 14 residues. Between the trimmed V and J ends, which lost 1 base and 4 bases, there was a span of 8 bases. The germline V gene encodes CDR1 MDHEN and CDR2 SYDVKM. CDR3 residues: CASSLLGAYNEQFF. The CDR3 DNA reads as TGTGCCAGCAGTTTATTAGGGGCTTACAATGAGCAGTTCTTC.

This clone has more than one count but fewer than ten. The rearrangement uses TRBV5-4 and TRBJ2-6; no clear D gene. Trimming removed 6 bases from V and 0 bases from J, with 7 bases in between. CDR1 SGHNT and CDR2 YYREEE come from the germline V gene (reference sequence). This CDR3 comprises 14 residues. CDR3 coding DNA: TGTGCCAGCAACGAGGACTCTGGGGCCAACGTCCTGACTTTC. Residues: CASNEDSGANVLTF.

This clone was found a few times. CDR3 amino acids: CASSVVGRERWNEQFF. DNA of the CDR3: TGTGCCAGCAGCGTAGTGGGGCGGGAGCGTTGGAATGAGCAGTTCTTC. This sequence joins TRBV9 and TRBJ2-1, with TRBD2 matching 7 bases. The CDR3 consists of 16 residues. Trimming at V came to 0 bases and at J to 7 bases, leaving 10 bases not matched to a gene. Per germline, CDR1 SGDLS and CDR2 YYNGEE.

The chain employs TRBV6-4 and TRBJ2-5; D possibly corresponds to TRBD2 (6 bases). The better agreement between TRBJ2-7 and the DNA end casts doubt on the J call. Germline V gene lookup returns CDR1 MRHNA and CDR2 SNTAGT. There are 15 residues in the CDR3. Here the CDR3 reads CASPPPDGSPYEQYF. The CDR3 DNA reads as TGTGCCAGCCCCCCTCCCGACGGGAGCCCCTACGAGCAGTACTTC.

This chain connects TRBV7-6 to TRBJ2-6; unclear D gene. The CDR3 sequence is 15 residues long. Trimming pared 2 bases from V and 0 bases from J, leaving 5 bases between. The germline gives CDR1 SGHVS, CDR2 FNYEAQ. The CDR3 DNA follows: TGTGCCAGCAGCTTACGTTCCTCTGGGGCCAACGTCCTGACTTTC. This encodes CASSLRSSGANVLTF.

The chain recombines TRBV5-6 with TRBJ2-7; TRBD1 matches 11 bases. J was trimmed by 2 bases and V by 3 bases; bases with no gene match: 1. This CDR3 is 14 amino acids long. CDR1 and CDR2 from the germline V gene are SGHDT and YYEEEE. The CDR3 loop reads CASSWDRGTYEQYF. Here the CDR3 DNA reads TGTGCCAGCAGCTGGGACAGGGGGACCTACGAGCAGTACTTC.

V and J are TRBV5-1 and TRBJ2-7; 10 bases fit TRBD2. V shed 6 bases and J 4 bases; nucleotides not matched to a gene: 7. The CDR3 covers 14 residues. Per germline, CDR1 SGHRS and CDR2 YFSETQ. CDR3 nucleotide sequence: TGCGCCAGCACCCCGAGCGGGGGGGTTTACGAGCAGTACTTC. This codes for CASTPSGGVYEQYF. The whole variable domain, filled in from reference TRBV5-1 and TRBJ2-7, reads KAGVTQTPRYLIKTRGQQVTLSCSPISGHRSVSWYQQTPGQGLQFLFEYFSETQRNKGNFPGRFSGRQFSNSRSEMNVSTLELGDSALYLCASTPSGGVYEQYFGPGTRLTVT.

The chain has TRBV21-1 and TRBJ1-2. TRBV21-1 is a pseudogene segment. The CDR3 is 14 amino acids. Written as DNA, the CDR3 is TGTGCCAGCAGCAAAGTAATTTTGGGGGGGCCCTACACCTTC. Translation: CASSKVILGGPYTF.

This chain joins TRBV4-1 and TRBJ2-7, with TRBD1 matching 7 bases. Germline V gene data show CDR1 as MGHRA and CDR2 as YSYEKL. Losses at the gene ends were 0 bases for V and 2 bases for J; bases not matched to a gene: 4. This CDR3 spans 15 amino acids. In DNA, the CDR3 is TGCGCCAGCAGCCAAGAAGGGACAGTGACCTACGAGCAGTACTTC. Translating it yields CASSQEGTVTYEQYF.

This clone was seen once. The chain employs TRBV5-1 and TRBJ2-2; TRBD1 matches at 10 bases. V was clipped by 4 bases and J by 4 bases; unmatched bases: 4. The CDR3 loop spans 15 amino acids. Looked up from germline, CDR1 is SGHRS and CDR2 is YFSETQ. The CDR3 DNA follows: TGCGCCAGCAGCGAGGACAGGGGGGTCACCGGGGAGCTGTTTTTT. Its protein product is CASSEDRGVTGELFF.

The chain links TRBV6-5 to TRBJ1-5; D may be TRBD1 (6 bases). Germline loops: CDR1 MNHEY, CDR2 SVGAGI. The CDR3 sequence is 14 residues long. V dropped 8 bases and J dropped 3 bases, with 14 bases sitting between them. CDR3 DNA: TGTGCCAGCTTGGGGGCCCAGTACAATCAGCCCCAGCATTTT. This codes for CASLGAQYNQPQHF.

The rearrangement joins TRBV5-1 to TRBJ2-3; the match to TRBD1 covers 11 bases. Germline CDR1 is SGHRS and CDR2 is YFSETQ. The CDR3 consists of 15 residues. The junction had 9 bases not matched to a gene; V was cut back by 8 bases and J by 4 bases. The CDR3 spells CASARWGQGADTQYF. As DNA, the CDR3 is TGCGCCAGTGCCCGATGGGGACAGGGGGCAGATACGCAGTATTTT. The variable domain in full, with the rest retrieved from reference TRBV5-1 and TRBJ2-3, is KAGVTQTPRYLIKTRGQQVTLSCSPISGHRSVSWYQQTPGQGLQFLFEYFSETQRNKGNFPGRFSGRQFSNSRSEMNVSTLELGDSALYLCASARWGQGADTQYFGPGTRLTVL.

V gene TRBV5-4 combines with J gene TRBJ2-1, with 7 bases aligning to TRBD2. The CDR3 is made up of 16 amino acids. Germline V gene sequence: CDR1 SGHNT, CDR2 YYREEE (reference sequence). V was clipped by 4 bases and J by 0 bases; unmatched bases: 7. The CDR3 DNA reads as TGTGCCAGCAGCGCTACTAGCGTTAGCTCCTACAATGAGCAGTTCTTC. Amino acids: CASSATSVSSYNEQFF.